This T cell receptor (beta chain) was sequenced during a study of CD8 T cells in ankylosing spondylitis. The study's findings and limits: In the blood and synovial fluid of reactive arthritis, some motif variants had been previously reported.

This clonotype was found many times. Its target is unknown. For TCR beta, libraries came from quantitative 5'-RACE with molecular barcodes. TCRdb fed the 5' RACE reads into MiXCR, producing one record per CDR3 protein. The sample shows roughly 130,000 distinct CDR3 sequences, roughly 13% of them seen only once. The specimen was blood, either unsorted or a sorted T cell fraction (not recorded which). The source of this sequence is a female donor with ankylosing spondylitis or in good health (not recorded which).

CDR3 in DNA: TGTGCCAGCAGCTCCAGGGCAGGGAATCAGCCCCAGCATTTT. Its protein product is CASSSRAGNQPQHF. The J gene is TRBJ1-5, the V gene TRBV7-2; a weak D match, TRBD1 (5 bases). The CDR3 length is 14 residues. Germline V gene sequence: CDR1 SGHTA, CDR2 FQGNSA. V lost 4 bases to trimming and J lost 4 bases, with 11 bases between them. The full variable domain, rest sourced from reference TRBV7-2 and TRBJ1-5, is GAGVSQSPSNKVTEKGKDVELRCDPISGHTALYWYRQSLGQGLEFLIYFQGNSAPDKSGLPSDRFSAERTGGSVSTLTIQRTQQEDSAVYLCASSSRAGNQPQHFGDGTRLSIL.